Listed below are T cell receptor beta chains from one sample, sequenced in a study of shared clonotypes between healthy human individuals. Clones were read by immunoSEQ multiplex PCR, and TCRdb kept only the in-frame ones, dropping some. The sample has over 1.5 million clones, 95% to 99% seen once; the top ten hold approximately 0.44%. The material sequenced was naive CD4+ T cells sorted from blood. The source is a man aged 25-40 years in good health. The CDR3 runs from the conserved cysteine through the conserved F or W. The D gene is left open where the match is weak. A row's size may be missing; if present it is once, few, many or a size class.

clone_size: .; v_call: TRBV5-8; d_call: .; j_call: TRBJ1-1; cdr3_nt: TGTGCCAGCAGCTTCTGGGGGCTAGGCGACACTGAAGCTTTCTTT; cdr3_aa: CASSFWGLGDTEAFF
clone_size: .; v_call: TRBV30; d_call: .; j_call: TRBJ2-1; cdr3_nt: TGTGCCTGGAATCCCGATCCTGTAGGGCAGTTCTTC; cdr3_aa: CAWNPDPVGQFF
clone_size: once; v_call: TRBV5-1; d_call: .; j_call: TRBJ2-5; cdr3_nt: TGCGCCAGCAGCTTGGGGACAGACCACCAAGAGACCCAGTACTTC; cdr3_aa: CASSLGTDHQETQYF
clone_size: .; v_call: TRBV18; d_call: .; j_call: TRBJ2-5; cdr3_nt: TGTGCCAGCTCACCACCGAGTAGTGCGGAGACCCAGTACTTC; cdr3_aa: CASSPPSSAETQYF
clone_size: .; v_call: TRBV7-2; d_call: TRBD2; j_call: TRBJ2-1; cdr3_nt: TGTGCCAGCAGCCCCCAGATTAGCGGGAGTTGGAATGAGCAGTTCTTC; cdr3_aa: CASSPQISGSWNEQFF
clone_size: .; v_call: TRBV19; d_call: TRBD1; j_call: TRBJ1-2; cdr3_nt: TGTGCCAGTAGCTACAGGGGAGGTCTCTATGGCTACACCTTC; cdr3_aa: CASSYRGGLYGYTF
clone_size: .; v_call: TRBV6-5; d_call: .; j_call: TRBJ1-2; cdr3_nt: TGTGCCAGCAGCCCGTACCCAGGGCCGTTTGGCTACACCTTC; cdr3_aa: CASSPYPGPFGYTF
clone_size: .; v_call: TRBV29-1; d_call: .; j_call: TRBJ1-5; cdr3_nt: TGCAGCGTTGCAGGAAATAGCAATCAGCCCCAGCATTTT; cdr3_aa: CSVAGNSNQPQHF
clone_size: .; v_call: TRBV7-8; d_call: TRBD2; j_call: TRBJ2-1; cdr3_nt: TGTGCCAGCAGACTTCTAGCGGCCTACAATGAGCAGTTCTTC; cdr3_aa: CASRLLAAYNEQFF
clone_size: .; v_call: TRBV15; d_call: .; j_call: TRBJ1-4; cdr3_nt: TGTGCCACCAGCAGCACAACAGGGCCGGTCGGAGAAAAACTGTTTTTT; cdr3_aa: CATSSTTGPVGEKLFF
clone_size: .; v_call: TRBV28; d_call: .; j_call: TRBJ1-2; cdr3_nt: TGTGCCAGCAGTTTACTAGACTATGGCTACACCTTC; cdr3_aa: CASSLLDYGYTF
clone_size: .; v_call: TRBV5-4; d_call: .; j_call: TRBJ2-4; cdr3_nt: TGTGCCAGCAGCTTGGCCGGCGGGGACATTCAGTACTTC; cdr3_aa: CASSLAGGDIQYF
clone_size: .; v_call: TRBV7-6; d_call: TRBD2; j_call: TRBJ2-7; cdr3_nt: TGTGCCAGCAGTCCCCAGGGAGGACTAGCACCGAGGGGGGGCTACGAGCAGTACTTC; cdr3_aa: CASSPQGGLAPRGGYEQYF
clone_size: .; v_call: TRBV2; d_call: .; j_call: TRBJ2-1; cdr3_nt: TGTGCCAGCAGTGAAGCTGGGGTCAATGAGCAGTTCTTC; cdr3_aa: CASSEAGVNEQFF
clone_size: .; v_call: TRBV2; d_call: .; j_call: TRBJ1-2; cdr3_nt: TGTGCCAGCAGTGAAGGCGCAGGGCCCTACGGCTACACCTTC; cdr3_aa: CASSEGAGPYGYTF
clone_size: .; v_call: TRBV5-1; d_call: .; j_call: TRBJ2-7; cdr3_nt: TGCGCCAGCAGCTTGATTCCGGAGGGGGAGCAGTACTTC; cdr3_aa: CASSLIPEGEQYF
clone_size: .; v_call: TRBV27; d_call: TRBD1; j_call: TRBJ1-5; cdr3_nt: TGTGCCAGCAAGTCCCGGGACAGGGACAATCAGCCCCAGCATTTT; cdr3_aa: CASKSRDRDNQPQHF
clone_size: .; v_call: TRBV19; d_call: .; j_call: TRBJ2-3; cdr3_nt: TGTGCCAGTAGTCCCCGTTTGGTCAGGGTGAGCACAGATACGCAGTATTTT; cdr3_aa: CASSPRLVRVSTDTQYF
clone_size: .; v_call: TRBV28; d_call: .; j_call: TRBJ2-2; cdr3_nt: TGTGCCAGCAGCCCTGGGATAGGGACAACGAACACCGGGGAGCTGTTTTTT; cdr3_aa: CASSPGIGTTNTGELFF
clone_size: .; v_call: TRBV11-2; d_call: TRBD2; j_call: TRBJ2-5; cdr3_nt: TGTGCCAGCAGCTTAGGGGCTAGCGGGACACAAGAGACCCAGTACTTC; cdr3_aa: CASSLGASGTQETQYF
clone_size: few; v_call: TRBV2; d_call: .; j_call: TRBJ1-5; cdr3_nt: TGTGCCAGCAGTGAAAGTCAGCCCCAGCATTTT; cdr3_aa: CASSESQPQHF
clone_size: .; v_call: TRBV29-1; d_call: .; j_call: TRBJ2-3; cdr3_nt: TGCAGCGTTTCCAGGGACACAGATACGCAGTATTTT; cdr3_aa: CSVSRDTDTQYF
clone_size: .; v_call: TRBV7-8; d_call: .; j_call: TRBJ2-1; cdr3_nt: TGTGCCAGCAGCTTAGGACTGTACAATGAGCAGTTCTTC; cdr3_aa: CASSLGLYNEQFF
clone_size: once; v_call: TRBV18; d_call: TRBD2; j_call: TRBJ2-1; cdr3_nt: TGTGCCAGCTCACCACCCCTTCCCCGGGGGGGTCGGCAGTTCTTC; cdr3_aa: CASSPPLPRGGRQFF